The 2 T cell receptor beta chains below were found in one sample sequenced in a study of cytomegalovirus exposure and HLA in healthy donors. Primers: 60 Vbeta forward and 13 Jbeta reverse. Here immunoSEQ multiplex PCR was the method, and the copy in TCRdb shows in-frame clones only, minus some. Of 150,000 to 160,000 clones listed, about four fifths are singletons. Sequenced: PBMCs. These receptors originate from a man younger than 35 in good health and CMV-seronegative.

This clone was seen just once. For the CDR3, the DNA is TGTGCCAGCAGTTACACAGGGGGCAAGCCCCAGCATTTT. This encodes CASSYTGGKPQHF. This chain uses TRBV6-5 with TRBJ1-5; 9 nucleotides line up with TRBD1. CDR1 is MNHEY, CDR2 SVGAGI, per germline. V shed 2 bases, J shed 8 bases, and the junction held 1 base outside the gene matches. CDR3 length: 13 residues.

The V and J genes are TRBV6-6 and TRBJ2-7; D is unclear. This CDR3 contains 13 residues. V was clipped by 4 bases and J by 6 bases, with 13 bases between them. Germline assignment: CDR1 MNHNY and CDR2 SVGAGI (reference sequence). CDR3 sequence reads: CASSSGQVGEQYV. In DNA form, the CDR3 reads TGTGCCAGCAGTTCCGGTCAGGTGGGCGAGCAGTACGTC.